One sample yielded the 25 T cell receptor beta chains listed below, sequenced in a study of control samples from healthy donors and cancer patients. Method: immunoSEQ multiplex PCR; TCRdb's copy keeps in-frame clones and lacks some. The sample lists more than 95,000 clones, around nine tenths occurring once. Specimen: blood. The receptor source for this set is a woman in her seventies in good health.

This chain joins TRBV10-2 and TRBJ2-5, with 13 bases fitting TRBD2. The CDR3 sequence is 15 residues long. The V and J ends lost 6 bases and 2 bases, in that order; junction bases with no gene match: 3. Germline CDR1 and CDR2: WSHSY and SAAADI. In nucleotides, the CDR3 is TGCGCCAGCAGAGAACTAGCGGGGGGGCAAGAGACCCAGTACTTC. Its protein product is CASRELAGGQETQYF.

The chain carries TRBV7-2 and TRBJ2-1; unclear D gene. This CDR3 has 14 amino acids. Germline-derived CDR1 and CDR2 are SGHTA and FQGNSA. Trimming removed 4 bases at V and 5 bases at J, with 12 bases between. As DNA, the CDR3 is TGTGCCAGCAGCTATCGCCGGGCGAACAATGAGCAGTTCTTC. This codes for CASSYRRANNEQFF.

This clone is a singleton in its sample. The chain joins TRBV11-2 to TRBJ1-1; unclear D gene. The CDR3 loop spans 13 amino acids. V shed 0 bases and J shed 4 bases, with 6 bases lying between them. Per the germline V gene, CDR1 is SGHAT and CDR2 is FQNNGV. The CDR3: CASSLDQLTEAFF. CDR3 DNA sequence: TGTGCCAGCAGCTTAGATCAGCTCACTGAAGCTTTCTTT.

In its sample, this clone ranks as medium-sized. V is TRBV18 and J is TRBJ2-7; D may match TRBD1 or TRBD2 (5 bases each). CDR1 and CDR2 from the germline V gene are KGHSH and LQKENI. V lost 6 bases and J 5 bases, leaving 14 bases between the germline ends. The CDR3 is 13 residues long. CDR3 loop: CASSRDRRHEQYF. The CDR3 region has the DNA TGTGCCAGCTCCAGGGACCGCAGACACGAGCAGTACTTC.

This rearrangement joins TRBV3-1 (or the pseudogene TRBV3-2) to TRBJ2-7; 9 bases are shared with TRBD1. V gave up 2 bases and J gave up 3 bases; unmatched junction bases: 8. The CDR3 is 16 residues long. The germline V gene has CDR1 LGHDT and CDR2 YNNKEL (reference sequence). This chain's CDR3 is CASSQTTGTGNYEQYF. The CDR3 bases are TGTGCCAGCAGCCAAACTACCGGGACAGGGAACTACGAGCAGTACTTC.

This rearrangement joins TRBV12-3 or TRBV12-4 to TRBJ1-3; D is unclear. The CDR3 contains 12 residues. V lost 6 bases and J lost 7, with 10 bases in between. The chain's CDR3 is CASSPSSNTIYF. In nucleotides, the CDR3 is TGTGCCAGCAGCCCTTCGAGCAACACCATATATTTT.

CDR3 DNA sequence: TGTGCCAGTAGTATCGGGGGAACCGGAAACACCATATATTTT. Its translation is CASSIGGTGNTIYF. This sequence joins TRBV19 and TRBJ1-3, with D perhaps TRBD1 (5 bases). Germline assignment: CDR1 LNHDA and CDR2 SQIVND (reference sequence). The CDR3 has 14 residues. The V and J ends lost 3 bases and 4 bases respectively, with 10 bases between them.

The chain links TRBV29-1 to TRBJ2-7, with D perhaps matching TRBD1 or TRBD2 (5 bases each). The CDR3 contains 12 residues. V was pared by 6 bases and J by 5 bases, with 14 bases between. CDR1 is SQVTM and CDR2 is ANQGSEA in the germline V gene. The CDR3 protein is CSVAGSRNEQYF. For the CDR3, the DNA is TGCAGCGTCGCAGGGAGTAGGAACGAGCAGTACTTC.

This rearrangement joins TRBV27 to TRBJ2-1; the D is unclear. Deletions cut 5 bases from V and 5 bases from J, with 10 bases between. Germline loops: CDR1 MNHEY, CDR2 SMNVEV (reference sequence). The CDR3 spans 13 residues. The CDR3 is CASSALDDNEQFF. CDR3 in DNA: TGTGCCAGCAGTGCCCTTGACGACAATGAGCAGTTCTTC.

J is TRBJ2-7 and V is TRBV4-1; 9 bases align to TRBD2. J lost 3 bases, V lost 8 bases, and 5 bases had no gene match. The CDR3 runs to 13 residues. The germline V gene encodes CDR1 MGHRA and CDR2 YSYEKL. CDR3 loop: CASPRGGFYEQYF. CDR3 nucleotides: TGCGCCAGCCCGCGGGGGGGATTCTACGAGCAGTACTTC.

V usage is TRBV27 and J usage is TRBJ1-2; D might be TRBD1 (5 bases). The CDR3 covers 15 residues. The germline V gene has CDR1 MNHEY and CDR2 SMNVEV (reference sequence). The V end was cut by 5 bases, the J end by 8 bases, with 21 bases between. CDR3 sequence reads: CASSQRSARAEGYTF. In DNA, the CDR3 is TGTGCCAGCAGTCAAAGGTCCGCCAGGGCAGAAGGCTACACCTTC.

V and J are TRBV5-1 and TRBJ2-3; 8 bases map to TRBD2. The CDR3 runs 15 residues. With V trimmed by 2 bases and J by 0 bases, 2 bases remained unmatched. CDR1 is SGHRS, CDR2 YFSETQ, per germline. The DNA of the CDR3 is TGCGCCAGCAGCTTTGGCGGGGGGAGCACAGATACGCAGTATTTT. It is translated as CASSFGGGSTDTQYF. Combining the CDR3 with reference TRBV5-1 and TRBJ2-3 gives the whole variable domain KAGVTQTPRYLIKTRGQQVTLSCSPISGHRSVSWYQQTPGQGLQFLFEYFSETQRNKGNFPGRFSGRQFSNSRSEMNVSTLELGDSALYLCASSFGGGSTDTQYFGPGTRLTVL.

The chain carries TRBV27 and TRBJ2-2, with 9 bases that match TRBD2. J lost 0 bases, V lost 2 bases, and 4 bases had no gene match. The CDR3 has 17 amino acids. The germline V gene has CDR1 MNHEY and CDR2 SMNVEV (reference sequence). CDR3: CASSLGVAGANTGELFF. Here the CDR3 DNA reads TGTGCCAGCAGTTTAGGGGTAGCGGGGGCGAACACCGGGGAGCTGTTTTTT.

J is TRBJ2-5 and V is TRBV5-4, with D tentatively TRBD2 (6 bases). The CDR3 totals 13 residues. Trimming left V 4 bases short and J 2 bases short, with 9 bases between. CDR1 and CDR2 from the germline V gene are SGHNT and YYREEE (reference sequence). This CDR3 is CASSRDLQETQYF. CDR3 sequence (DNA): TGTGCCAGCAGCCGGGACTTACAAGAGACCCAGTACTTC.

The gene calls are TRBV5-5 and TRBJ1-5; D is uncertain. Germline CDR1 is SGHKS and CDR2 is YYEKEE (reference sequence). V lost 5 bases and J 9 bases, leaving 18 bases between the germline ends. The CDR3 covers 14 residues. The CDR3 spells CASSFVNGPGPQHF. The CDR3 DNA is TGTGCCAGCAGTTTTGTGAATGGGCCGGGGCCCCAGCATTTT.

The rearrangement links TRBV6-5 to TRBJ2-5; D not certain. The V end was cut by 0 bases, the J end by 5 bases, with 7 bases between. Per germline, CDR1 MNHEY and CDR2 SVGAGI. The CDR3 is 13 amino acids. The CDR3 coding sequence is TGTGCCAGCAGTTACTCGAATTGGGAGACCCAGTACTTC. Amino acid sequence: CASSYSNWETQYF.

The chain recombines TRBV6-2 or TRBV6-3 with TRBJ1-5, with TRBD1 identical over 7 bases. This CDR3 spans 15 amino acids. V gave up 0 bases and J gave up 9 bases; unmatched junction bases: 8. CDR1 and CDR2 (germline): MNHEY, SVGEGT. The CDR3 protein is CASSYSDRALGPQHF. As DNA, the CDR3 is TGTGCCAGCAGTTACTCCGACAGGGCATTAGGGCCCCAGCATTTT.

This sequence joins TRBV5-1 and TRBJ1-2; 11 bases align to TRBD1. Trimming cost V 0 bases and J 7 bases; bases outside gene matches: 5. The CDR3 consists of 15 residues. CDR1 SGHRS and CDR2 YFSETQ come from the germline V gene. In DNA, the CDR3 is TGCGCCAGCAGCTTGGAAGGACAGGGGGCGTCTGGCTACACCTTC. Residues: CASSLEGQGASGYTF.

In this sample, this clone turned up a few times. This rearrangement joins TRBV15 to TRBJ1-3; D ambiguous. Trimming took 3 bases from V and 0 from J, leaving 6 bases between them. Per germline, CDR1 LNHNV and CDR2 YYDKDF (reference sequence). CDR3 length: 14 residues. CDR3 amino acids: CATSSGYSGNTIYF. CDR3 coding DNA: TGTGCCACCAGCAGTGGATACTCTGGAAACACCATATATTTT.

V and J are TRBV5-1 and TRBJ1-1; D possibly corresponds to TRBD1 (6 bases). The CDR3 length is 14 residues. Germline V gene lookup returns CDR1 SGHRS and CDR2 YFSETQ. V lost 4 bases and J 1 base, leaving 11 bases between the germline ends. Written as DNA, the CDR3 is TGCGCCAGCAGCCCAGGACAGACGAACACTGAAGCTTTCTTT. Translation: CASSPGQTNTEAFF.

The rearrangement joins TRBV14 to TRBJ2-2, with D unresolved. The V end was cut by 4 bases, the J end by 1 base, with 7 bases between. Per the germline V gene, CDR1 is SGHDN and CDR2 is FVKESK. The CDR3 runs to 14 residues. CDR3 sequence: CASSRTGNTGELFF. DNA for the CDR3: TGTGCCAGCAGCCGGACGGGGAACACCGGGGAGCTGTTTTTT. Using reference TRBV14 and TRBJ2-2 for the parts outside the CDR3, the full variable domain is EAGVTQFPSHSVIEKGQTVTLRCDPISGHDNLYWYRRVMGKEIKFLLHFVKESKQDESGMPNNRFLAERTGGTYSTLKVQPAELEDSGVYFCASSRTGNTGELFFGEGSRLTVL.

J is TRBJ2-2 and V is TRBV3-1 (or the pseudogene TRBV3-2), with D perhaps matching TRBD1 or TRBD2 (5 bases each). The CDR3 covers 14 residues. Germline V gene sequence: CDR1 LGHDT, CDR2 YNNKEL (reference sequence). V was shortened by 6 bases and J by 8 bases, with 16 bases between the two germline ends. CDR3 amino acids: CASSPRGAQGELFF. The CDR3 DNA follows: TGTGCCAGCAGTCCTAGAGGGGCGCAAGGGGAGCTGTTTTTT.

In nucleotides, the CDR3 is TGCGCCAGCAGCTTGGGGGACAAACTATACGGCTACACCTTC. It codes for CASSLGDKLYGYTF. The rearrangement links TRBV5-1 to TRBJ1-2; maybe TRBD1 (6 bases). Germline CDR1 is SGHRS and CDR2 is YFSETQ. This CDR3 has 14 residues. V dropped 0 bases and J dropped 8 bases, with 14 bases sitting between them.

The V gene is TRBV7-9, the J gene TRBJ1-1; D not certain. Germline CDR1 and CDR2: SEHNR and FQNEAQ (reference sequence). V was trimmed by 1 base and J by 9 bases, leaving 9 bases between them. The CDR3 is made up of 12 amino acids. CDR3 coding DNA: TGTGCCAGCAGCTTAGGAGGGCAGAAAGCTTTCTTT. This codes for CASSLGGQKAFF.

The chain has TRBV5-1 and TRBJ2-2; tentative D call: TRBD2 (7 bases). The germline V gene encodes CDR1 SGHRS and CDR2 YFSETQ. The CDR3 extends over 16 amino acids. V was shortened by 1 base and J by 2 bases, with 12 bases between the two germline ends. CDR3 sequence: CASSLIAGANTGELFF. The CDR3 nucleotides are TGCGCCAGCAGCTTGATCGCGGGGGCAAACACCGGGGAGCTGTTTTTT.